This T cell receptor (beta chain) was documented in a study of CD8+ T cells in alopecia areata. Germline V gene data show CDR1 as SGDLS and CDR2 as YYNGEE. Between the trimmed V and J ends, which lost 3 bases and 5 bases, there was a span of 8 bases. The CDR3 extends over 12 amino acids. In this sample, this clone turned up a few times. Treatment indicated: oral pan-JAK inhibitor, 5-10 mg twice daily. It was cDNA, reverse transcribed from extracted RNA, that served as the sequencing template. Data came from immunoSEQ multiplex PCR; TCRdb stores just in-frame clones and leaves some out. The sample shows 110,000 to 150,000 clones, about 59% of them seen only once.

The sequence was obtained from a human donor with alopecia areata. The sequencing here drew on CD8+ T cells sorted from blood, taken at week 4, from a patient treated with tofacitinib. The rearrangement joins TRBV9 to TRBJ1-2, with D unresolved. CDR3 nucleotide sequence: TGTGCCAGCAGCGCGACTGTATATGGCTACACCTTC. Translation: CASSATVYGYTF.